Listed below are T cell receptor beta chains from one sample, sequenced in a study of Graves' ophthalmopathy and Graves' hyperthyroidism. Each CDR3 protein is one row after TCRdb ran MiXCR on the multiplex PCR reads. The sample carries under 350,000 distinct CDR3 sequences, about a sixth recorded once. The sequenced material came from peripheral blood. The receptors originated from an adult man with Graves' ophthalmopathy. CDR3s include the opening cysteine and the closing phenylalanine or tryptophan. A D gene is named only where the DNA matches it firmly. Clone sizes are given selectively: once, few, many, or a class where the clone is expanded.

D gene,V gene,clone size,J gene,CDR3 protein,CDR3 DNA
TRBD1,TRBV12-3/TRBV12-4,many,TRBJ1-1,CASSLRQGANTEAFF,TGTGCCAGCAGTTTGAGACAGGGAGCGAACACTGAAGCTTTCTTT
.,TRBV20-1,many,TRBJ1-1,CSATPVNTEAFF,TGCAGTGCGACACCGGTGAACACTGAAGCTTTCTTT
TRBD1,TRBV25-1,many,TRBJ2-2,CASSARGQLLANTGELFF,TGTGCCAGCAGTGCTAGGGGACAGCTACTAGCGAACACCGGGGAGCTGTTTTTT
.,TRBV28,once,TRBJ2-7,CASRDFDRSYEQYF,TGTGCCAGCCGAGATTTCGACAGATCCTACGAGCAGTACTTC
TRBD1,TRBV25-1,many,TRBJ1-2,CASSDTGAIYGYTF,TGTGCCAGCAGTGATACAGGGGCTATCTATGGCTACACCTTC
.,TRBV11-1,many,TRBJ2-2,CASSSDRGELFF,TGTGCCAGCAGCTCCGATCGCGGGGAGCTGTTTTTT
.,TRBV30,many,TRBJ2-7,CAHSRGAGEQYF,TGTGCGCACTCCCGGGGGGCGGGAGAGCAGTACTTC
TRBD2,TRBV5-1,.,TRBJ2-7,CASSAGFGGSIHEQYF,TGCGCCAGCAGCGCCGGTTTTGGCGGGAGTATCCACGAGCAGTACTTC
TRBD1,TRBV6-5,many,TRBJ1-1,CASSYGQGETEAFF,TGTGCCAGCAGTTACGGACAGGGGGAAACTGAAGCTTTCTTT
.,TRBV6-1,.,TRBJ2-7,CASSDRTLSSYEQYF,TGTGCCAGCAGCGATAGGACCCTTAGCTCCTACGAGCAGTACTTC
.,TRBV11-2,many,TRBJ2-7,CASSLGEGRVFSPEQYF,TGTGCCAGCAGCTTAGGTGAAGGCAGGGTCTTCTCCCCCGAGCAGTACTTC
TRBD2,TRBV2,many,TRBJ2-2,CAVGLAGPNTGELFF,TGTGCCGTAGGACTAGCGGGACCGAACACCGGGGAGCTGTTTTTT
.,TRBV6-1,.,TRBJ1-1,CASSAGPKAEAFF,TGTGCCAGCAGTGCCGGACCGAAGGCTGAAGCTTTCTTT
TRBD1,TRBV3-1,many,TRBJ1-6,CASSPWTGTVPSPLHF,TGTGCCAGCAGCCCTTGGACAGGGACGGTCCCATCACCCCTCCACTTT
.,TRBV30,many,TRBJ1-3,CAWSALRYSGNTIYF,TGTGCCTGGAGTGCGTTACGGTACTCTGGAAACACCATATATTTT
TRBD1,TRBV27,many,TRBJ1-1,CASRPNRGRWDTEAFF,TGTGCCAGCAGACCTAACAGGGGACGGTGGGATACTGAAGCTTTCTTT
.,TRBV11-2,many,TRBJ2-5,CASSLDGLAQYF,TGTGCCAGCAGCTTAGACGGTTTGGCCCAGTACTTC
TRBD1,TRBV11-2,many,TRBJ2-7,CASSLRRDSTYEQYF,TGTGCCAGCAGCTTACGTCGGGACAGCACCTACGAGCAGTACTTC
.,TRBV15,many,TRBJ2-5,CATKSNGQPQETQYF,TGTGCCACCAAAAGTAATGGACAGCCCCAAGAGACCCAGTACTTC
.,TRBV24-1,many,TRBJ1-2,CATSEGSGTPHYGYTF,TGTGCCACCAGTGAGGGATCAGGGACGCCCCACTATGGCTACACCTTC
.,TRBV6-1,many,TRBJ2-6,CASSEVGYGANVLTF,TGTGCCAGCAGTGAAGTAGGGTACGGGGCCAACGTCCTGACTTTC
.,TRBV27,.,TRBJ1-5,CASSAGKSGALNQPQHF,TGTGCCAGCAGTGCGGGAAAATCAGGGGCCCTAAATCAGCCCCAGCATTTT